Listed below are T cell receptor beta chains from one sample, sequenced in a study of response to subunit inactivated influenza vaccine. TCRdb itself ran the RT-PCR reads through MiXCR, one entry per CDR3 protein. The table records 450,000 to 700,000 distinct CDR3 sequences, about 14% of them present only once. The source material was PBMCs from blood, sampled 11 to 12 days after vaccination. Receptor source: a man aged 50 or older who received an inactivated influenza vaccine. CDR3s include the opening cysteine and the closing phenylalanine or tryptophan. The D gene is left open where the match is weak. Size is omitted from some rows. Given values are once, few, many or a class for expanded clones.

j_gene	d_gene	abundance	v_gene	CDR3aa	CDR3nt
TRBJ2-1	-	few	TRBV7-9	CASSLAALVLDEQFF	TGTGCCAGCAGCTTAGCAGCTCTCGTCCTGGATGAGCAGTTCTTC
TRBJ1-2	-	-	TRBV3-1	CASTPDWGFSGYTF	TGTGCCAGCACCCCGGATTGGGGTTTCTCTGGCTACACCTTC
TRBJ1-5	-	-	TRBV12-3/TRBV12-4	CASSFMGGNQPQHF	TGTGCCAGCAGTTTCATGGGGGGGAATCAGCCCCAGCATTTT
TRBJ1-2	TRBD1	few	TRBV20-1	CSARHGTGVGSTF	TGCAGTGCTAGACACGGGACAGGGGTTGGAAGCACCTTC
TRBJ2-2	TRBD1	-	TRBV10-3	CAISGQGIYTGELFF	TGTGCCATCAGTGGACAGGGGATATACACCGGGGAGCTGTTTTTT
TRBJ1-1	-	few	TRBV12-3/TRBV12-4	CASSLVEGDTEAFF	TGTGCCAGCAGTTTAGTTGAGGGAGACACTGAAGCTTTCTTT
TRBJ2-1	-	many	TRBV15	CATSRDPPRSEQFF	TGTGCCACCAGCAGAGATCCCCCTAGGTCTGAGCAGTTCTTC
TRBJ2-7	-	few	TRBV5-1	CASQEGGDEQYF	TGCGCCAGCCAAGAAGGGGGGGACGAGCAGTACTTC
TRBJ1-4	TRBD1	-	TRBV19	CASNDRVLEEKLFF	TGTGCCAGTAACGACAGGGTTCTTGAGGAAAAACTGTTTTTT
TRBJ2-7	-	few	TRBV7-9	CASSLGPVGYEQYF	TGTGCCAGCAGCTTGGGCCCAGTCGGTTACGAGCAGTACTTC
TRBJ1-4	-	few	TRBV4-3	CASSQDPGAGKNCFF	-
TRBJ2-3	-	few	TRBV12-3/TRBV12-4	CASSSRALYTDTQYF	TGTGCCAGCAGTTCTCGGGCCCTGTACACAGATACGCAGTATTTT
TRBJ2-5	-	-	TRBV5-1	CASSVLGPQETQYF	TGCGCCAGCAGCGTTTTGGGGCCCCAAGAGACCCAGTACTTC
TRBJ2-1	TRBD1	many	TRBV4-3	CASSLGQVYNEQFF	TGCGCCAGCAGCCTGGGACAGGTATACAATGAGCAGTTCTTC
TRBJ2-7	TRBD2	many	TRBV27	CASTRGGSYEQYF	TGTGCCAGCACACGGGGAGGGTCCTACGAGCAGTACTTC
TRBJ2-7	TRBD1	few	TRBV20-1	CSARDTGGSYEQYF	TGCAGTGCTAGAGATACAGGGGGCTCCTACGAGCAGTACTTC
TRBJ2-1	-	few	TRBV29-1	CSTNAGALARNEQFF	TGCAGCACGAACGCGGGGGCACTAGCGCGGAATGAGCAGTTCTTC
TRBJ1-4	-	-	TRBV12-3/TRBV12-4	CASSSGDRVNEKLFF	TGTGCCAGCAGCAGTGGGGACCGTGTCAATGAAAAACTGTTTTTT
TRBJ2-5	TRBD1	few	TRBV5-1	CASSLTRTGLQETQYF	TGCGCCAGCAGCCTCACCCGGACAGGACTCCAAGAGACCCAGTACTTC
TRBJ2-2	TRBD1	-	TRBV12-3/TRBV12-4	CASNTGQVMTGELFF	TGTGCCAGCAATACGGGACAGGTGATGACCGGGGAGCTGTTTTTT
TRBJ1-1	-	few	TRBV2	CASSEDGGTEAFF	TGTGCCAGCAGTGAAGACGGGGGCACTGAAGCTTTCTTT